The table lists the clone carrying this TCR beta chain with a count of one. At the DNA level, this CDR3 is encoded by other sequences in the same sample as well. This entry comes from a study of blood T cell repertoires in COVID-19. Across the study: Samples of COVID-19 (acute and convalescent) were obtained from the United States, Italy and Spain. Nucleic acid was either cDNA or gDNA, and it came from T cells, B-cell-depleted T cells, or PBMCs.

Profiling relied on immunoSEQ multiplex PCR, and the TCRdb table lists in-frame clones only, not all of them. The sample has some 400,000 clones, 80% to 90% seen once. V lost 2 bases to trimming and J lost 3 bases, with 7 bases between them. This CDR3 contains 13 residues. Germline V gene lookup returns CDR1 MDHEN and CDR2 SYDVKM. The V gene is TRBV28, the J gene TRBJ1-2, with D possibly TRBD1 on 6 matching bases. This clonotype was sampled from a woman between 55 and 75 years old with COVID-19, enrolled during active disease. The sequencing sample was made of peripheral blood. The CDR3 DNA sequence: TGTGCCAGCAGTTTAACAGGGTACTATGGCTACACCTTC. It is translated as CASSLTGYYGYTF.